Included here is one T cell receptor (beta chain) sequence, with context. Ten or more counts support this clonotype. No antigen is known for it. Base qualities are not at hand, and no much larger clone is one base apart. The sample originates from a study of identical twins (TCRdb year 2016). Study-level background: To test whether fetal clonotypes persist, the study used deep sequencing on TCR alpha and beta repertoires from monozygotic twins, unrelated adults of various ages, and cord blood. To rule out contamination, replicate twin experiments were performed at different times with different library preparation protocols. Summary of the overall study and its limitations: Invariant T cells such as MAIT and iNKT could partly confound zero-insertion analyses, though diverse VJ usage argued against this for most clonotypes. In monozygotic twins, out-of-frame TCR alpha sharing was systematically underestimated by recombination models, although the models agreed with sharing between unrelated individuals. The excess sharing between twins in beta out-of-frame sequences was weaker because fewer shared sequences reduced the signal-to-noise ratio. Compared with coincidental sharing between unrelated individuals, out-of-frame TCR alpha sequences shared between twins had an excess of sequences with low generation probability. Abundant cord blood beta clonotypes had fewer insertions, young adult naive repertoires showed a similar but weaker trend, and memory repertoires showed no such trend. Because the same donors could not be followed over many years, the conclusions depended on cross-sectional statistical analysis.

Only healthy Caucasian donors were included. The twin cohort consisted of three pairs of female monozygotic twins, all aged roughly 18 to 30 years. Peripheral blood mononuclear cells were used as the source from which RNA for TCR libraries was isolated. CDR1 and CDR2 are drawn from the germline V gene: SGHRS, YFSETQ. Relative to germline, V is 4 bases shorter and J is 6 bases shorter, with 22 bases between their ends. There are 16 amino acids in the CDR3, from cysteine to phenylalanine inclusive. The retained sequence is limited to the CDR3, 48 bases, with the frame set at the first base. Preparation of the library involved 5' RACE. The sequencer listed for this sample is Illumina HiSeq 2000. A universal primer binding site was introduced by template switching, and a unique molecular identifier was present in the final cDNA, enabling accurate counting of TCR cDNA molecules. Specific primers in the conserved constant-segment region were used to synthesize first-strand cDNA for TCR alpha and beta chains. To control for contamination, every cDNA library carried two barcodes: a SMART-Mk sample barcode plus Illumina barcodes. TruSeq adapter sequences along with Illumina sample barcodes were introduced in two successive PCR steps. The TCR alpha and beta cDNA libraries were sequenced on the Illumina HiSeq platform using custom primers. The authors' pipeline ran thus. MiGEC was used to process raw reads and extract unique molecular identifiers, and MiXCR was used to find CDR3 positions. For each individual, recombination models were inferred using an EM algorithm with the repgenHMM and IGoR tools. The tcR package in R was used for shared clonotype analysis, with sharing normalized by the product of cloneset sizes. Out-of-frame nonproductive sequences were analyzed to study raw recombination free of thymic and clonal selection effects. TCRdb reanalyzed the raw reads on its own, using fastp at Q25 for trimming and MiXCR for clone calling, and kept in-frame beta chains. Rows merge per CDR3 protein into single entries with the most common DNA and genes. The authors' filters were not applied to this entry. The sample data list hundreds of thousands of distinct CDR3 sequences, and 21% of these were observed just once. The ten largest clones add up to 4% to 5.5% of the sample.

Another study also made use of these data, one on T cells expressing NK-cell markers. The second study's paper adds: TCR beta-chain repertoires were profiled in sorted CD3+CD56+NKG2C+, CD3+CD56+NKG2C- and CD3+CD56-NKG2C+ T-cell subsets from fewer than 10 donors. Of the eight sequenced donors, seven were found to be HCMV-seropositive and one was found to be HCMV-seronegative. To restrict sorting to alphabetaTCR-expressing T cells, an anti-gammadeltaTCR antibody was added in several experiments. In several donors, the dominant CD3+CD56+NKG2C+ clonotypes were found to rank among the top 10 CD8+ clonotypes and to make up about 1.0-7.5% of CD8+ T cells. Those dominant clonotypes were again the most abundant among CD3+CD56-NKG2C+ cells in a handful of donors, at about 28.3-60.1%. It remained unclear whether the expanded NKG2C-expressing T cell clones were specific for HCMV antigens. The study sequenced eight donors, all healthy volunteers chosen at random: three men and five women. To determine HCMV serostatus, a commercial ELISA kit was used to detect HCMV-specific IgG in serum. For about 6 donors, unsorted PBMC were also used to sequence bulk peripheral blood T-cell repertoires. MIGEC handled demultiplexing of the reads and grouping by UMI, while MiTCR was used to assemble and quantify clonotypes. Only TCR cDNA sequences supported by at least two reads were kept to exclude erroneous sequences. The tcR package was used for downstream repertoire analysis, with clonotypes matched between fractions based on CDR3 nucleotide sequence plus V segment. VDJmatch was used to annotate antigen specificity against VDJdb, with one amino acid substitution allowed in CDR3.

The sample was PBMCs. The chain couples TRBV5-1 to TRBJ1-1; too little of a D gene remains to name it. The clonotype comes from a woman aged 18-29 years in good health. The CDR3 sequence is CASSAETRRNGAEAFF. Read as DNA, the sequence is TGCGCCAGCAGCGCCGAGACGCGACGGAATGGCGCTGAAGCTTTCTTT.